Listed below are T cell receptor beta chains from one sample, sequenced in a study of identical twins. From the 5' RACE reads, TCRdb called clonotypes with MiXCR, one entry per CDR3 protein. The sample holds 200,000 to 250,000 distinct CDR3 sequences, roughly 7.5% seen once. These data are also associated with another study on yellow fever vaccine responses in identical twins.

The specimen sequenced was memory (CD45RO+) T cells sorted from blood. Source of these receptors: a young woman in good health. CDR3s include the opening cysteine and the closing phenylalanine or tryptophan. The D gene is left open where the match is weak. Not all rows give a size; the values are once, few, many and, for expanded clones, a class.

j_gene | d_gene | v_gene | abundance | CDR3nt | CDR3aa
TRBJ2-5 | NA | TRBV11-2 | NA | TGTGCCAGCAGCTCGCCCCCGTCCCAAGAGACCCAGTACTTC | CASSSPPSQETQYF
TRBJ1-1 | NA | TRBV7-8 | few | TGTGCCAGCAGCCCTAAGACAGGTACTGAAGCTTTCTTT | CASSPKTGTEAFF
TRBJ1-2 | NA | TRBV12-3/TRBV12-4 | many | TGTGCCAGCAACTGGGGCAACTATGGCTACACCTTC | CASNWGNYGYTF
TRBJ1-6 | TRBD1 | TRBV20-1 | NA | TGCAGTGCTAGGCAGGGGGTGAATTCACCCCTCCACTTT | CSARQGVNSPLHF
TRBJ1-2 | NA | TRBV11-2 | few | TGTGCCAGCAGCTCGCCTACGTCCGGGGGTCAAAACTATGGCTACACCTTC | CASSSPTSGGQNYGYTF
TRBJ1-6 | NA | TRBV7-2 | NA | TGTGCCAGCAGCCTGGGGACCCAATCTGGTTCACCCCTCCACTTT | CASSLGTQSGSPLHF
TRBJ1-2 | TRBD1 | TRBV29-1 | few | TGCAGCGTGATGGGACAGGGGGCGGAGGGCTACACCTTC | CSVMGQGAEGYTF
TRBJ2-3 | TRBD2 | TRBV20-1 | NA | TGCAGTGGGGGGGTAGCGGGGGGCTCTAGCACAGATACGCAGTATTTT | CSGGVAGGSSTDTQYF
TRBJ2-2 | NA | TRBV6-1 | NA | TGTGCCAGCAGGGCCACATCCCTGATTACCGGGGAGCTGTTTTTT | CASRATSLITGELFF
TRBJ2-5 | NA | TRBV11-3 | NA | TGTGCCAGCAGCTTGGGAACAGGGACCTACCAAGAGACCCAGTACTTC | CASSLGTGTYQETQYF
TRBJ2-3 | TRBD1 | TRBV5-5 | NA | TGTGCCAGCAGCCTTCAAGGACAGGGGACAGATACGCAGTATTTT | CASSLQGQGTDTQYF
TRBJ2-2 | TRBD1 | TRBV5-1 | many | TGCGCCAGCAGCCAAGCTCCACCGGGACAGGGGGCCGACGGGGAGCTGTTTTTT | CASSQAPPGQGADGELFF
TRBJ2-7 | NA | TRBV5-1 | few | TGCGCCAGCAGCCCAGCGGGACCCTGGAGGGGGGAGCAGTACTTC | CASSPAGPWRGEQYF
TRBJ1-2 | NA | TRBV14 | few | TGTGCCAGCAGCCAAGTGCGAAGGGGCAGCTATGGCTACACCTTC | CASSQVRRGSYGYTF
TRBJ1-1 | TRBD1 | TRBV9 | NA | TGTGCCAGCAGCGTTGACAGGGGGACTGAAGCTTTCTTT | CASSVDRGTEAFF
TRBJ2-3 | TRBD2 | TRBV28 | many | TGTGCCTCCTCCGGGACTAGCGGCACATATACGCAGTATTTT | CASSGTSGTYTQYF
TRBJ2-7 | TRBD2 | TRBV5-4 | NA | TGTGCCAGCAGTTCCAACCGGGGGGACGGGTTCTACGAGCAGTACTTC | CASSSNRGDGFYEQYF
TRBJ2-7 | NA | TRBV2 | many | TGTGCCAGCGGTTTTGGGGAGAACGAGCAGTACTTC | CASGFGENEQYF
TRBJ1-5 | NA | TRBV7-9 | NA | TGTGCCAGCAGCCCTTCCGGGCGAGGTGACAATCAGCCCCAGCATTTT | CASSPSGRGDNQPQHF
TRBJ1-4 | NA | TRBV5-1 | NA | TGCGCCAGCAGCGTTACAGGTGCGACTAATGAAAAACTGTTTTTT | CASSVTGATNEKLFF
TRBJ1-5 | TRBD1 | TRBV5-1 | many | TGCGCCAGCAGCCCACAGGGGGGAAGGAATCAGCCCCAGCATTTT | CASSPQGGRNQPQHF
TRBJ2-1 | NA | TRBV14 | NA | TGTGCCAGCAGTCAAGGTCGGAGGGGCTCCTACAATGAGCAGTTCTTC | CASSQGRRGSYNEQFF
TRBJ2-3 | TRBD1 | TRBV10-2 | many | TGCGCCAGCAGTAGATCCACAGGGGGCAACAACGCAGATACGCAGTATTTT | CASSRSTGGNNADTQYF
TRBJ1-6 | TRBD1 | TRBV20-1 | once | TGCAGTGCTAGAGATAGCCCGGTCCCGGGACAGGGAGCGTACTATAATTCACCCCTCCACTTT | CSARDSPVPGQGAYYNSPLHF
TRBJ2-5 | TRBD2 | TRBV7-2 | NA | TGTGCCAGCAGCTTAGGGCGGCTAGCGGTCGCAGAGACCCAGTACTTC | CASSLGRLAVAETQYF
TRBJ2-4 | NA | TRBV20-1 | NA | TGCAGTGCTCAGCAAGACGCTCTAGGGACCAAAAACATTCAGTACTTC | CSAQQDALGTKNIQYF
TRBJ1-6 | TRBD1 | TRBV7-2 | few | TGTGCCAGCAGCCTTGGTGGACAGGGCTATAATTCACCCCTCCACTTT | CASSLGGQGYNSPLHF
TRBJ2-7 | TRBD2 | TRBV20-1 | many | TGCAGTGCGAGAGGACTAGCGGAGCCCTACGAGCAGTACTTC | CSARGLAEPYEQYF
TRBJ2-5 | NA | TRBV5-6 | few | TGTGCCAGCAGCTCTGTGGAGACCCAGTACTTC | CASSSVETQYF
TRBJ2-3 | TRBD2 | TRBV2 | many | TGTGCCAGCAGTGACCCGGGGGGGAACACAGATACGCAGTATTTT | CASSDPGGNTDTQYF
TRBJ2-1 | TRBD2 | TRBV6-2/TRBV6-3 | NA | TGTGCCAGCAGTCCACTAGCGGGAGTCATAGTTGAGCAGTTCTTC | CASSPLAGVIVEQFF
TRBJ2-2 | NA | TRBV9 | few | TGTGCCAGCAGCGGCTACAAGGGAGAGACTTCCGGGGAGCTGTTTTTT | CASSGYKGETSGELFF
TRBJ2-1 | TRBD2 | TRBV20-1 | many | TGCAGTGCTAAACTAGCGGGAGACCACAATGAGCAGTTCTTC | CSAKLAGDHNEQFF
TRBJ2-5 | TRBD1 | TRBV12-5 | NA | TGTGCCACCGGGACAGGACGAGATGAGACCCAGTACTTC | CATGTGRDETQYF
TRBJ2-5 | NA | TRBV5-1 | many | TGCGCCAGCAGCTTGGATGGTTCGCCCTACCAAGAGACCCAGTACTTC | CASSLDGSPYQETQYF
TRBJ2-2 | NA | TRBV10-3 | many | TGTGCCATCAGTCAATCCGGGGAGCTGTTTTTT | CAISQSGELFF
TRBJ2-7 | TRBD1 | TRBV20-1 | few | TGCAGCACTGGGACAGGATACTCCTACGAGCAGTACTTC | CSTGTGYSYEQYF
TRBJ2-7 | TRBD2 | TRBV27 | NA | TGTGCCAGAAGTCCCTCCCCAAGGCTAGCGGGAGGCTACGAGCAGTACTTC | CARSPSPRLAGGYEQYF
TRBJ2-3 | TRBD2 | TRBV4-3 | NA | TGCGCCAGCAGCTACGGGGGGGGGTACACAGATACGCAGTATTTT | CASSYGGGYTDTQYF
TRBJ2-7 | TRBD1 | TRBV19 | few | TGTGCCAGTAGTACTACGGACAGGGGCTCCGAGCAGTACTTC | CASSTTDRGSEQYF
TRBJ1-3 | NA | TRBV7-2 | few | TGTGCCAGCAGGGTGACGCCTGGAAACACCATATATTTT | CASRVTPGNTIYF
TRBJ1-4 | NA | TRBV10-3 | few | TGTGCCATCAGTGACCCAGGTGCAGTCGAAAAACTGTTTTTT | CAISDPGAVEKLFF
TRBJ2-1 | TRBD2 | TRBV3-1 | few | TGTGCCAGCAGCCAATACAGCGGGGGGTCCTACAATGAGCAGTTCTTC | CASSQYSGGSYNEQFF
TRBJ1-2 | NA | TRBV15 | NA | TGTGCCACCAGCACGGACGACAGCTATGGCTACACCTTC | CATSTDDSYGYTF
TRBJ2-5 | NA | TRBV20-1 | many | TGCAGTCCAAAACAGACGATCCAAGAGACCCAGTACTTC | CSPKQTIQETQYF
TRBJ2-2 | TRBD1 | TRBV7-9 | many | TGTGCCAGCAGCCCCGAGGGGGCCCCGACCGGGGAGCTGTTTTTT | CASSPEGAPTGELFF
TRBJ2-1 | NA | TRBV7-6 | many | TGTGCCAGCAGTTTAAACAGCAAGACGGTGGGGAATGAGCAGTTCTTC | CASSLNSKTVGNEQFF
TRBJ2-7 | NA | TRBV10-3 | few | TGTGCCATCAGGCAAAGAGCGGACCCGGCGGAAGAGCAGTACTTC | CAIRQRADPAEEQYF
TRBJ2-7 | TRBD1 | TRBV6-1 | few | TGTGCCAGCAGACCGACAGGGGTTGGGGAGCAGTACTTC | CASRPTGVGEQYF
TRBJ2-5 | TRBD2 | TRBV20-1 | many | TGCAGTGCTAGAAACCCGGGAGGGGGGCGTTTAGAGACCCAGTACTTC | CSARNPGGGRLETQYF
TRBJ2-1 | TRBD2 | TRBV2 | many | TGTGCCAGCAGTGAACCAGCGGGAGACCTCTCAAGGCAGTTCTTC | CASSEPAGDLSRQFF